This is a list of T cell receptor beta chains from one sample in a study of T cells in tumors after PD-1 blockade. Sequencing used immunoSEQ multiplex PCR; TCRdb keeps in-frame clones, though not all of them. The repertoire includes about 59,000 clones, about 82% of them detected once, and about an eighth sits in the top ten. The source was PBMCs, collected before anti-PD-1 treatment. These receptors were collected from a human donor with basal cell carcinoma. CDR3s include the opening cysteine and the closing phenylalanine or tryptophan. A D gene is named only where the DNA matches it firmly. Only some rows state a clone size, as once, few, many or a class for expanded clones.

clone size | D gene | J gene | V gene | CDR3 DNA | CDR3 protein
few | TRBD1 | TRBJ2-3 | TRBV7-6 | TGTGCCAGCAGCCTTAGGACAGGGACAGATACGCAGTATTTT | CASSLRTGTDTQYF
- | - | TRBJ1-5 | TRBV20-1 | TGCAGTGCTAGTCCTGGGGGCAGCAATCAGCCCCAGCATTTT | CSASPGGSNQPQHF
- | - | TRBJ2-6 | TRBV30 | TGTGCCTGGAGTGTAGTTGGGGCCAACGTCCTGACTTTC | CAWSVVGANVLTF
- | TRBD1 | TRBJ1-3 | TRBV9 | TGTGCCAGCAGCGGAAACAGGGGGTCTGGAAACACCATATATTTT | CASSGNRGSGNTIYF
- | - | TRBJ2-7 | TRBV10-2 | TGCGCCAGCAGGCCAACAGGTCTCTACGAGCAGTACTTC | CASRPTGLYEQYF
- | - | TRBJ1-5 | TRBV3-1/TRBV3-2 | TGTGCCAGCGCCAGTAGGTATAATCAGCCCCAGCATTTT | CASASRYNQPQHF
- | - | TRBJ1-3 | TRBV4-2 | TGTGCCAGCAGCCAAGATCTTGGAAACACCATATATTTT | CASSQDLGNTIYF
- | TRBD1 | TRBJ1-2 | TRBV28 | TGTGCCAGCCGTCAGACAGGGGCCCACTATGGCTACACCTTC | CASRQTGAHYGYTF
- | TRBD1 | TRBJ2-7 | TRBV3-1/TRBV3-2 | TGTGCCAGCAGCCAAGGGACAGGGGTTGTGTACGAGCAGTACTTC | CASSQGTGVVYEQYF
- | TRBD2 | TRBJ2-4 | TRBV19 | TGTGCCAGTAGGGACCCTAGCGGGGGAAACATTCAGTACTTC | CASRDPSGGNIQYF
- | - | TRBJ1-2 | TRBV2 | TGTGCCAGCCGGGCAGGGAGCTTCAGGGAAGGCCGCTACACCTTC | CASRAGSFREGRYTF
- | - | TRBJ1-4 | TRBV30 | TGTGCCTGGAGCGCCGGGGGCGCGAATGAAAAACTGTTTTTT | CAWSAGGANEKLFF
- | - | TRBJ1-1 | TRBV25-1 | TGTGCCAGCAGTGATTTCCTTCCAACTGAAGCTTTCTTT | CASSDFLPTEAFF
- | - | TRBJ1-6 | TRBV5-1 | TGCGCCAGCAGCTTGCCGGGGACCCCCCATTCACCCCTCCACTTT | CASSLPGTPHSPLHF
- | - | TRBJ1-6 | TRBV14 | TGTGCCAGCAGCCCCAGGACGTTCTATAATTCACCCCTCCACTTT | CASSPRTFYNSPLHF
- | - | TRBJ2-5 | TRBV3-1/TRBV3-2 | TGTGCCAGCAGCCAAGTGGATCTGCCAGAGACCCAGTACTTC | CASSQVDLPETQYF
- | - | TRBJ2-6 | TRBV7-9 | TGTGCCAGCGGGGCCTATGGGGCCAACGTCCTGACTTTC | CASGAYGANVLTF
- | - | TRBJ1-2 | TRBV9 | TGTGCCAGCAGCGCCGAGGTAGTCGGGGGCGATGGCTACACCTTC | CASSAEVVGGDGYTF
- | TRBD2 | TRBJ2-5 | TRBV12-5 | TGTGCTAGTGGCTTCGATTCGCGGGGGGGCAGAGAGACCCAGTACTTC | CASGFDSRGGRETQYF
many | - | TRBJ2-5 | TRBV19 | TGTGCCAGTAGTATGTTGGACCAGAAGACCCAGTACTTC | CASSMLDQKTQYF
once | TRBD1 | TRBJ1-5 | TRBV5-1 | TGCGCCAGCAGCTCTACAGGGGGCGTTGGGCAGCCCCAGCATTTT | CASSSTGGVGQPQHF
- | - | TRBJ2-3 | TRBV29-1 | TGCAGCGTTGATCGCGCAGATACGCAGTATTTT | CSVDRADTQYF
few | - | TRBJ2-5 | TRBV7-8 | TGTGCCAGCAGCCTATGGGTGGGTGGCGGAGGGAGGAGACAAGAGACCCAGTACTTC | CASSLWVGGGGRRQETQYF
many | TRBD1 | TRBJ1-3 | TRBV15 | TGTGCCACCAGCAGAGCGAAGGGGGCGCAGATTGGAAACACCATATATTTT | CATSRAKGAQIGNTIYF
- | - | TRBJ2-2 | TRBV4-2 | TGTGCCAGCAGCCAAGAAGCCTCGACCGGGGAGCTGTTTTTT | CASSQEASTGELFF
once | - | TRBJ2-7 | TRBV30 | TGTGCCTGGGCCCTCGGATACGAGCAGTACTTC | CAWALGYEQYF
- | TRBD1 | TRBJ1-5 | TRBV7-8 | TGTGCCAGCAGCCCCCGTGGGACAGTGGATCAGCCCCAGCATTTT | CASSPRGTVDQPQHF
- | TRBD1 | TRBJ1-3 | TRBV3-1/TRBV3-2 | TGTGCCAGCAGCCCGACAGGGGGCTCTGGAAACACCATATATTTT | CASSPTGGSGNTIYF
- | TRBD2 | TRBJ2-3 | TRBV11-2 | TGTGCCAGCACCCCAGTCCGGGGGGGGGCCAGGCCCACAGATACGCAGTATTTT | CASTPVRGGARPTDTQYF
- | - | TRBJ2-7 | TRBV7-3 | TGTGCCAGCAGCCCCGGCTCAGGGGACGGGCTAGGCGGGCAGTACTTC | CASSPGSGDGLGGQYF
- | - | TRBJ2-2 | TRBV3-1/TRBV3-2 | TGTGCCAGCAGCCCGGGATTGACGAACACCGGGGAGCTGTTTTTT | CASSPGLTNTGELFF
medium-sized | - | TRBJ2-1 | TRBV7-3 | TGTGCCAGCTCATCGGTGGTAGGGGGCAATGAGCAGTTCTTC | CASSSVVGGNEQFF
- | TRBD1 | TRBJ1-5 | TRBV2 | TGTGCCAGCATGAGGGACAGCGGCTTTAATCAGCCCCAGCATTTT | CASMRDSGFNQPQHF
- | TRBD1 | TRBJ2-1 | TRBV5-4 | TGTGCCAGCAGCTTGGGGCAGGGGGCCTACAATGAGCAGTTCTTC | CASSLGQGAYNEQFF
- | - | TRBJ1-1 | TRBV10-3 | TGTGCCATCGGGCAGGGCCGCCCAGGGTACACTGAAGCTTTCTTT | CAIGQGRPGYTEAFF
- | - | TRBJ2-7 | TRBV12-3/TRBV12-4 | TGTGCCAGCAGTTTAGCGGACTACGAGCAGTACTTC | CASSLADYEQYF
- | TRBD1 | TRBJ2-5 | TRBV4-1 | TGCGCCAGCAGCCAATCGACAGGGAATATCCGAGAGACCCAGTACTTC | CASSQSTGNIRETQYF
- | - | TRBJ1-6 | TRBV2 | TGTGCCAGCAGTGAAGGAGGCAGGGTAGGGTCACCCCTCCACTTT | CASSEGGRVGSPLHF
few | TRBD1 | TRBJ2-7 | TRBV29-1 | TGCAGCGTAGAACGGACAGGGGGGGGCGAGCAGTACTTC | CSVERTGGGEQYF
- | - | TRBJ2-1 | TRBV15 | TGTGCCACCAGCAGACCGAGAAGCAATGAGCAGTTCTTC | CATSRPRSNEQFF
- | - | TRBJ1-5 | TRBV7-9 | TGTGCCAGCAGCCCCCCGGGATGGGGCAATCAGCCCCAGCATTTT | CASSPPGWGNQPQHF
- | - | TRBJ2-3 | TRBV12-3/TRBV12-4 | TGTGCCAGCAGTTTCACCAGTAATACGCAGTATTTT | CASSFTSNTQYF